This TCR beta chain was obtained from a study of response to subunit inactivated influenza vaccine. TCRdb re-derived calls from the RT-PCR reads in MiXCR, one entry per CDR3 protein. The sample has around 320,000 distinct CDR3 sequences, over 20% seen once. Turning to this clonotype: What it binds is unknown.

The CDR3 is 13 amino acids. Trimming pared 6 bases from V and 12 bases from J, leaving 17 bases between. The study, taken as a whole, reports: Authors suggested each seasonal flu vaccination may recruit only limited numbers of new T cells.

The sample here was PBMCs from blood, taken approximately 22 months after vaccination. This TCR came from a man between 50 and 75 years old who received an inactivated influenza vaccine. The gene calls are TRBV12-3 or TRBV12-4 and TRBJ1-4; the D gene is possibly TRBD1 (6 bases). The CDR3 sequence: CASSRGQPGQLFF. Written as DNA, the CDR3 is TGTGCCAGCAGCCGCGGACAGCCGGGTCAACTGTTTTTT.